This T cell receptor (beta chain) was captured by sequencing in a study of blood T cell repertoires in COVID-19. On the study more broadly: Both acute and convalescent COVID-19 samples were obtained from the United States, Italy and Spain. PBMCs, B-cell-depleted T cells, or T cells provided the cDNA or gDNA that made up the material.

CDR1 MNHEY and CDR2 SMNVEV come from the germline V gene (reference sequence). V shed 8 bases and J 0 bases; nucleotides not matched to a gene: 7. The CDR3 contains 15 residues. Original processing methods: Nucleated cell counts were estimated from reference gene primer amplification. Assay: immunoSEQ multiplex PCR; the TCRdb copy retains only in-frame clones and omits some. For V, J and clone size, that table is used; D and trimming come from the DNA. The sample shows approximately 300,000 clones, 75% to 90% of them seen only once. This chain uses TRBV27 with TRBJ1-5; TRBD1 agrees at 7 bases. The sequencing sample was made of peripheral blood. The receptor was isolated from a man aged 18 to 30 with active or convalescent COVID-19. The CDR3 reads CASGQVKYSNQPQHF. The DNA for the CDR3 is TGTGCCAGCGGACAGGTGAAATATAGCAATCAGCCCCAGCATTTT.